A selection of T cell receptor beta chains follows, all from one sample in a study of identical twins. TCRdb analysed the 5' RACE reads with MiXCR anew, one entry per CDR3 protein. This repertoire shows some 730,000 distinct CDR3 sequences, about 20% found once; its top ten account for about 12%. These same records also appear under a second study, on T cells expressing NK-cell markers.

The sample was PBMCs. These TCRs come from a woman aged 18-35 years in good health. CDR3s include the opening cysteine and the closing phenylalanine or tryptophan. D genes are given only for firm matches. Some rows mark clone size as missing; the rest say once, few, many or name a class of expanded clone.

D gene	V gene	clone size	J gene	CDR3 protein	CDR3 DNA
-	TRBV10-3	-	TRBJ2-1	CAIRWPNNEQFF	TGTGCCATCAGGTGGCCTAACAATGAGCAGTTCTTC
-	TRBV6-2/TRBV6-3	-	TRBJ2-1	CASHFGTGNEQFF	TGTGCCAGTCACTTTGGGACGGGCAATGAGCAGTTCTTC
TRBD1	TRBV12-3/TRBV12-4	-	TRBJ1-5	CASSNRGVQPQHF	TGTGCCAGCAGTAACAGGGGAGTTCAGCCCCAGCATTTT
-	TRBV14	few	TRBJ2-7	CASSLSGTRRYF	TGTGCCAGCAGCTTATCCGGGACCCGTCGGTACTTC
TRBD2	TRBV5-1	-	TRBJ2-3	CASSWSKAGSTDTQYF	TGCGCCAGCAGCTGGAGTAAAGCGGGATCGACAGATACGCAGTATTTT
TRBD2	TRBV4-3	-	TRBJ2-1	CASSQGGRAQFF	TGCGCCAGCAGCCAGGGAGGGAGGGCACAGTTCTTC
TRBD2	TRBV12-3/TRBV12-4	once	TRBJ2-5	CASSFRAGLGAETQYF	TGTGCCAGCAGTTTTAGAGCGGGATTGGGCGCGGAGACCCAGTACTTC
TRBD2	TRBV6-1	-	TRBJ2-1	CASRLAGGVNEQFF	TGTGCCAGCAGACTAGCGGGGGGGGTCAATGAGCAGTTCTTC
-	TRBV7-2	few	TRBJ1-1	CASSKGSPRAFF	TGTGCCAGCAGCAAGGGAAGTCCCCGAGCTTTCTTT
TRBD2	TRBV7-3	few	TRBJ2-1	CASSLTRGGRNEQFF	TGTGCCAGCAGCTTAACGCGGGGGGGCCGGAATGAGCAGTTCTTC
-	TRBV5-6	many	TRBJ1-5	CASSWWGNQPQHF	TGTGCCAGCAGCTGGTGGGGCAATCAGCCCCAGCATTTT
-	TRBV12-3/TRBV12-4	-	TRBJ2-3	CASTPGADTQYF	TGTGCCAGCACCCCGGGGGCAGATACGCAGTATTTT
-	TRBV7-2	-	TRBJ1-5	CASSLGQVRPQHF	TGTGCCAGCAGCTTAGGTCAGGTGAGGCCCCAGCATTTT
-	TRBV5-1	few	TRBJ1-5	CASSLGGKQPQHF	TGCGCCAGCAGCTTAGGAGGGAAACAGCCCCAGCATTTT
TRBD1	TRBV20-1	few	TRBJ2-3	CSARARTGSDTQYF	TGCAGTGCTAGAGCCCGGACAGGATCAGATACGCAGTATTTT
TRBD2	TRBV5-1	-	TRBJ2-5	CASSLGFAGGSQETQYF	TGCGCCAGCAGCTTGGGATTCGCGGGGGGCTCGCAAGAGACCCAGTACTTC
-	TRBV5-1	-	TRBJ1-4	CASSLGRGGEKLFF	TGCGCCAGCAGCTTAGGCAGGGGAGGGGAAAAACTGTTTTTT
-	TRBV6-1	-	TRBJ2-7	CASAQQYPYEQYF	TGTGCCAGCGCGCAGCAGTATCCTTACGAGCAGTACTTC
-	TRBV29-1	few	TRBJ2-1	CSVPGGSSYNEQFF	TGCAGCGTCCCCGGGGGAAGCTCCTACAATGAGCAGTTCTTC
-	TRBV19	-	TRBJ2-1	CASSMQASYNEQFF	TGTGCCAGTAGTATGCAGGCATCCTACAATGAGCAGTTCTTC
TRBD2	TRBV7-6	many	TRBJ2-7	CASSLFNSGGIHEQYF	TGTGCCAGCAGCTTATTTAATAGCGGGGGGATCCACGAGCAGTACTTC
-	TRBV4-2	-	TRBJ2-7	CASSQEASFLYEQYF	TGTGCCAGCAGCCAAGAAGCTAGCTTCCTCTACGAGCAGTACTTC
-	TRBV12-3/TRBV12-4	-	TRBJ2-6	CATKRSGANVLTF	TGTGCCACCAAAAGGTCCGGGGCCAACGTCCTGACTTTC
-	TRBV4-1	few	TRBJ2-2	CASSPTGAGDWKLFF	TGCGCCAGCAGCCCTACAGGGGCGGGAGATTGGAAGCTGTTTTTT
-	TRBV30	-	TRBJ2-3	CAWSVGQALRDTQYF	TGTGCCTGGAGTGTCGGGCAGGCCTTAAGAGATACGCAGTATTTT
-	TRBV20-1	-	TRBJ2-1	CSANDREPYNEQFF	TGCAGTGCTAATGACCGGGAGCCCTACAATGAGCAGTTCTTC
TRBD2	TRBV20-1	-	TRBJ2-3	CSVSPPTSGGAGTQYF	TGCAGTGTTTCACCTCCTACTAGCGGGGGGGCGGGTACGCAGTATTTT
TRBD2	TRBV29-1	few	TRBJ2-1	CSVAAGVNNEQFF	TGCAGCGTTGCCGCGGGGGTCAACAATGAGCAGTTCTTC
TRBD2	TRBV20-1	-	TRBJ2-5	CSAHTGTSKKETQYF	TGCAGTGCCCATACCGGGACTAGTAAGAAAGAGACCCAGTACTTC
-	TRBV5-5	once	TRBJ2-7	CAIGSAVKDGQYF	TGTGCCATCGGCTCAGCCGTCAAGGACGGGCAGTACTTC
-	TRBV6-5	-	TRBJ2-2	CASSYSKADRTGELFF	TGTGCCAGCAGTTACTCGAAGGCGGATCGAACCGGGGAGCTGTTTTTT
-	TRBV6-1	-	TRBJ2-7	CASRSGDRSYEQYF	TGTGCCAGCAGATCAGGGGACCGCTCCTACGAGCAGTACTTC
-	TRBV7-2	many	TRBJ1-1	CASSLALGRNTEAFF	TGTGCCAGCAGCTTAGCGCTGGGGAGGAACACTGAAGCTTTCTTT
-	TRBV20-1	few	TRBJ1-4	CSVGATNEKLFF	TGCAGTGTTGGCGCAACTAATGAAAAACTGTTTTTT
-	TRBV7-9	few	TRBJ2-1	CASSLEVYLGASNEQFF	TGTGCCAGCAGCTTAGAAGTGTATCTTGGGGCCTCCAATGAGCAGTTCTTC
-	TRBV20-1	-	TRBJ2-7	CSARGVAETYEQYF	TGCAGTGCTCGCGGCGTAGCGGAGACCTACGAGCAGTACTTC
-	TRBV13	few	TRBJ1-1	CASSPRGDPPLF	TGTGCCAGCAGCCCAAGGGGAGACCCCCCGCTCTTT
-	TRBV20-1	few	TRBJ2-7	CSASGGHSYEQYF	TGCAGTGCTAGTGGGGGGCACTCCTACGAGCAGTACTTC
-	TRBV6-5	-	TRBJ1-2	CASSYSLEGGGYTF	TGTGCCAGCAGTTACTCGTTAGAGGGCGGAGGCTACACCTTC
TRBD1	TRBV12-5	-	TRBJ2-2	CASGLDGQAGELFF	TGTGCTAGTGGTTTGGACGGACAGGCCGGGGAGCTGTTTTTT
TRBD1	TRBV6-1	few	TRBJ2-7	CASSEYRGRTYEQYF	TGTGCCAGCAGTGAGTACAGGGGAAGGACCTACGAGCAGTACTTC
-	TRBV7-9	many	TRBJ2-5	CASSPGERFYSGTQYF	TGTGCCAGCAGCCCGGGGGAGAGGTTTTACTCCGGGACCCAGTACTTC
TRBD2	TRBV9	once	TRBJ2-4	CASSGPGTSGRVNIQYF	TGTGCCAGCAGCGGCCCGGGGACTAGCGGGAGGGTAAACATTCAGTACTTC
TRBD2	TRBV12-3/TRBV12-4	-	TRBJ2-5	CASSLARTSGFLQETQYF	TGTGCCAGCAGTTTAGCGCGCACTAGCGGGTTTCTTCAAGAGACCCAGTACTTC
-	TRBV2	few	TRBJ2-3	CASSPGEGVSTDTQYF	TGTGCCAGCAGCCCTGGGGAGGGGGTCAGCACAGATACGCAGTATTTT
-	TRBV7-6	few	TRBJ2-1	CASSLRGVVNEQFF	TGTGCCAGCAGCTTACGAGGGGTAGTAAATGAGCAGTTCTTC
TRBD2	TRBV7-9	-	TRBJ2-7	CASSLQLAGAYEQYF	TGTGCCAGCAGCCTGCAACTTGCGGGAGCGTACGAGCAGTACTTC
-	TRBV20-1	few	TRBJ2-7	CSARGVAAVSSYEQYF	TGCAGTGCTAGGGGAGTGGCGGCCGTAAGCTCCTACGAGCAGTACTTC
TRBD2	TRBV12-3/TRBV12-4	few	TRBJ2-5	CASSAGLSSGRVTQYF	TGTGCCAGCAGTGCCGGCCTCTCTAGCGGGAGGGTGACCCAGTACTTC
-	TRBV4-1	few	TRBJ2-1	CASSQDRLAPYNEQFF	TGCGCCAGCAGCCAAGATCGCCTGGCGCCATACAATGAGCAGTTCTTC
-	TRBV20-1	few	TRBJ1-1	CTTGRFTEAFF	TGCACCACGGGGCGGTTCACTGAAGCTTTCTTT
TRBD1	TRBV29-1	-	TRBJ2-2	CSVGQLNTGELFF	TGCAGCGTGGGACAGCTTAACACCGGGGAGCTGTTTTTT
TRBD2	TRBV5-1	-	TRBJ2-3	CASSLGNGGGRTDTQYF	TGCGCCAGCAGCTTGGGGAATGGCGGGGGAAGGACAGATACGCAGTATTTT
TRBD1	TRBV6-5	-	TRBJ1-2	CASSYLTGGNYGYTF	TGTGCCAGCAGTTACTTGACAGGGGGTAACTATGGCTACACCTTC
TRBD2	TRBV27	-	TRBJ2-1	CASSLLGGSSYNEQFF	TGTGCCAGCAGTTTACTCGGCGGGAGCTCCTACAATGAGCAGTTCTTC
-	TRBV3-1	-	TRBJ1-2	CASSQEPGAYGYTF	TGTGCCAGCAGCCAAGAACCAGGGGCTTACGGCTACACCTTC